This T cell receptor beta chain was documented in a study of shared clonotypes between healthy human individuals. In the study overall: Each donor had three CD4 naive, three CD4 memory, two CD8 naive and one CD8 memory plate. Whole-study findings and limits: Clonotype sharing among the donors was expected to vary with sequencing depth. The study generally estimated greater richness for naive than memory subsets.

Positive CCR7 selection of CD45RO-negative cells yielded the naive CD8 cells, and terminally differentiated effector memory CD45RA+ cells were excluded. This clone showed up just once. Its antigen is unidentified. The length of the CDR3 is 15 residues. Germline V lookup: CDR1 SGHDN, CDR2 FVKESK. Trimming removed 3 bases from V and 3 bases from J, with 15 bases in between. Libraries were prepared by immunoSEQ multiplex PCR; TCRdb keeps only in-frame clonotypes and omits some of them. The profile covers about 700,000 clones, with 92% appearing a single time and about a quarter taken by the ten largest. The receptor was isolated from a man aged 25 to 45 in good health. The sample consisted of naive CD8+ T cells sorted from blood. The V and J genes are TRBV14 and TRBJ2-7, with D unresolved. DNA for the CDR3: TGTGCCAGCAGCCATGGCCAGCCGCCGGTCTACGAGCAGTACTTC. Residues: CASSHGQPPVYEQYF.